The 20 T cell receptor beta chains below were found in one sample sequenced in a study of T cells after yellow fever vaccination. Via MiXCR, TCRdb re-called the 5' RACE reads, giving one row per CDR3 protein. Among 300,000 or so distinct CDR3 sequences, 13% were seen once, and the ten largest hold less than 0.55%. Sequenced here: CD4+ T cells sorted from PBMCs, sampled 45 days after the yellow fever booster vaccination. The receptors shown here come from a man aged 25 to 40 who received the YFV17D yellow fever vaccine.

This clonotype has only one observation. Compared with germline, one end of the junction differs, possibly owing to a read error. V usage is TRBV5-8 and J usage is TRBJ2-7, with D possibly matching TRBD1 (5 bases). CDR1 is SGHTS and CDR2 is YDEGEE in the germline V gene. This CDR3 comprises 14 residues. The CDR3 DNA reads TGTGCCATCAGCCCCGCCGGACATACCTACGAGCAGTACTTC. Protein: CAISPAGHTYEQYF.

J is TRBJ1-2 and V is TRBV6-1; D uncertain. Trimming removed 5 bases from V and 2 bases from J, with 9 bases in between. The CDR3 has 13 amino acids. The germline CDR1 and CDR2 sequences are MNHNS and SASEGT. The CDR3 region has the DNA TGTGCCAGCAGTCCGCAGAGAAACTATGGCTACACCTTC. Protein product: CASSPQRNYGYTF.

The genes are TRBV7-2 and TRBJ2-1; possibly TRBD1 or TRBD2 for D (5 bases each). The CDR3 runs 15 residues. V lost 6 bases to trimming and J lost 4 bases, with 16 bases between them. Germline V gene lookup returns CDR1 SGHTA and CDR2 FQGNSA. CDR3 amino acids: CASSSQGPGYNEQFF. CDR3 bases: TGTGCCAGCAGTTCCCAGGGCCCGGGGTACAATGAGCAGTTCTTC.

There are a few counts of this clonotype. The chain recombines TRBV7-3 with TRBJ2-1; possibly TRBD1 for D (6 bases). CDR1 is SGHTA, CDR2 FQGTGA, per germline. The ends were cut back, 4 bases at V and 2 bases at J, with 12 bases in the middle. The CDR3 is 15 residues long. CDR3 DNA: TGTGCCAGCAGCTCAGGGGTATCCCCCTACAATGAGCAGTTCTTC. This sequence encodes CASSSGVSPYNEQFF.

This clonotype appeared a few times. Here the CDR3 reads CASSLSVRTSGRIQETQYF. Here the CDR3 DNA reads TGTGCCAGCAGCTTATCAGTAAGGACTAGCGGGAGGATCCAAGAGACCCAGTACTTC. The chain combines TRBV11-1 with TRBJ2-5; 14 nucleotides agree with TRBD2. J lost 1 base, V lost 2 bases, and 9 bases had no gene match. The CDR3 totals 19 residues. Per germline, CDR1 SGHAT and CDR2 FQDESV (reference sequence). The full variable domain, its missing parts supplied by reference TRBV11-1 and TRBJ2-5, is EAEVAQSPRYKITEKSQAVAFWCDPISGHATLYWYRQILGQGPELLVQFQDESVVDDSQLPKDRFSAERLKGVDSTLKIQPAELGDSAMYLCASSLSVRTSGRIQETQYFGPGTRLLVL.

The chain is built from TRBV7-2 and TRBJ1-6; D is unclear. This CDR3 region has 13 residues. Per the germline V gene, CDR1 is SGHTA and CDR2 is FQGNSA. V was cut by 0 bases and J by 10 bases, with 7 bases left in between. CDR3 loop: CASSLAPGSPLHF. As DNA, the CDR3 is TGTGCCAGCAGCTTAGCGCCGGGGTCACCCCTCCACTTT.

The rearrangement links TRBV30 to TRBJ2-4; 10 nucleotides line up with TRBD1. CDR3 length equals 13 residues. Germline V gene data show CDR1 as GTSNPN and CDR2 as SVGIG (reference sequence). V was clipped by 1 base and J by 8 bases; unmatched bases: 2. Written as DNA, the CDR3 is TGTGCCTGGAGTGGGGACAGGGGAGACATTCAGTACTTC. It yields the protein CAWSGDRGDIQYF.

This clonotype showed up just a few times. The chain uses TRBV18 and TRBJ2-3; D is possibly TRBD2 (5 bases). The CDR3 loop spans 13 amino acids. Looked up from germline, CDR1 is KGHSH and CDR2 is LQKENI. V was trimmed by 0 bases and J by 5 bases, leaving 6 bases between them. CDR3 protein: CASSPPAGDTQYF. Here the CDR3 DNA reads TGTGCCAGCTCACCACCTGCGGGAGATACGCAGTATTTT. Full variable domain (missing parts from reference TRBV18 and TRBJ2-3): NAGVMQNPRHLVRRRGQEARLRCSPMKGHSHVYWYRQLPEEGLKFMVYLQKENIIDESGMPKERFSAEFPKEGPSILRIQQVVRGDSAAYFCASSPPAGDTQYFGPGTRLTVL.

The rearrangement uses TRBV7-2 and TRBJ2-7; 10 bases map to TRBD2. Germline V gene lookup returns CDR1 SGHTA and CDR2 FQGNSA. The CDR3 contains 15 residues. The V gene end was trimmed by 3 bases and the J gene end by 4 bases; junction bases not matched to a gene: 6. The CDR3 spells CASSFSGRAAYEQYF. The DNA for the CDR3 is TGTGCCAGCAGCTTCAGCGGGAGGGCCGCGTACGAGCAGTACTTC.

The chain employs TRBV7-9 and TRBJ2-5; 7 bases are shared with TRBD2. Unmatched junction bases numbered 12, after V lost 5 bases and J lost 9 bases. This CDR3 is built from 14 residues. The germline V gene has CDR1 SEHNR and CDR2 FQNEAQ (reference sequence). CDR3 sequence reads: CASSPGTNYGAQYF. CDR3 DNA sequence: TGTGCCAGCAGCCCGGGGACTAACTATGGGGCCCAGTACTTC.

CDR3 region: CASSLTGMRQPQHF. In nucleotides, the CDR3 is TGTGCCAGCAGCTTAACAGGGATGAGACAGCCCCAGCATTTT. The V gene is TRBV7-3, the J gene TRBJ1-5; D not certain. V was trimmed by 0 bases and J by 7 bases, leaving 10 bases between them. Germline lookup yields CDR1 SGHTA and CDR2 FQGTGA. The CDR3 loop spans 14 amino acids. Supplemented by reference TRBV7-3 and TRBJ1-5, the full variable domain reads GAGVSQTPSNKVTEKGKYVELRCDPISGHTALYWYRQSLGQGPEFLIYFQGTGAADDSGLPNDRFFAVRPEGSVSTLKIQRTERGDSAVYLCASSLTGMRQPQHFGDGTRLSIL.

This clonotype was counted only a few times. CDR3 DNA: TGTGCCAGCAGCCAAGCACCGGGGAGCAATGAGCAGTTCTTC. Translated: CASSQAPGSNEQFF. The J gene is TRBJ2-1, the V gene TRBV3-1; D might be TRBD2 (5 bases). Trimming removed 1 base from V and 6 bases from J, with 10 bases in between. The V gene's germline CDR1 is LGHDT and CDR2 YNNKEL (reference sequence). This CDR3 is built from 14 residues.

The CDR3 bases are TGCAGTGCCCCAGCGCGGAGCTCCTACGAGCAGTACTTC. Its translation: CSAPARSSYEQYF. This sequence joins TRBV20-1 and TRBJ2-7; the D is unclear. Trimming removed 6 bases at V and 0 bases at J, with 12 bases between. This CDR3 is built from 13 residues. Germline-derived CDR1 and CDR2 are DFQATT and SNEGSKA (reference sequence).

This clonotype was found once. The V call is TRBV6-1, the J call TRBJ2-5; possibly TRBD1 for D (6 bases). This CDR3 contains 14 residues. Germline V lookup: CDR1 MNHNS, CDR2 SASEGT. Trimming took 6 bases from V and 5 from J, leaving 16 bases between them. The CDR3 nucleotides read TGTGCCAGCAGACCTCTAGGGGGAAGGGAGACCCAGTACTTC. Protein sequence: CASRPLGGRETQYF.

This clonotype has ten or more counts. The V call is TRBV29-1, the J call TRBJ2-4, with TRBD2 as a possible D gene (6 bases). The CDR3 is made up of 12 amino acids. Germline loops: CDR1 SQVTM, CDR2 ANQGSEA. Trimming removed 8 bases at V and 6 bases at J, with 14 bases between. CDR3 DNA: TGCAGCCCTTATACGGAGGGAAACATTCAGTACTTC. Its protein product is CSPYTEGNIQYF.

The chain is built from TRBV6-5 and TRBJ2-7, with 7 bases lining up with TRBD1. Per germline, CDR1 MNHEY and CDR2 SVGAGI. Trimming at V came to 4 bases and at J to 1 base, leaving 10 bases not matched to a gene. This CDR3 has 16 residues. CDR3 protein: CASSSPGTVLSYEQYF. The CDR3, as DNA: TGTGCCAGCAGTTCCCCCGGGACAGTGCTATCCTACGAGCAGTACTTC.

The rearrangement links TRBV29-1 to TRBJ2-7; TRBD1 agrees at 8 bases. The germline V gene encodes CDR1 SQVTM and CDR2 ANQGSEA. The CDR3 spans 15 residues. Unmatched junction bases numbered 11, after V lost 5 bases and J lost 2 bases. In DNA, the CDR3 is TGCAGCGTTCGCAGGGGGCAGGGTGGGGCCTACGAGCAGTACTTC. It is translated as CSVRRGQGGAYEQYF.

This chain uses TRBV15 with TRBJ2-1; 7 bases align to TRBD1. This CDR3 has 16 residues. Germline V gene lookup returns CDR1 LNHNV and CDR2 YYDKDF (reference sequence). V trimming: 3 bases; J trimming: 6 bases; junction bases outside the gene matches: 11. CDR3 DNA sequence: TGTGCCACCAGCAGTAACAGGGGCCGCATAAGCAATGAGCAGTTCTTC. It codes for CATSSNRGRISNEQFF.

CDR3 nucleotides: TGCGCCAGCAGCTTGATGCGGGGGAGCACAGATACGCAGTATTTT. Protein sequence: CASSLMRGSTDTQYF. This chain uses TRBV5-1 with TRBJ2-3; TRBD2 aligns across 7 bases. Germline CDR1 SGHRS, CDR2 YFSETQ. The CDR3 runs 15 residues. V was clipped by 1 base and J by 0 bases; unmatched bases: 2.

This sequence joins TRBV20-1 and TRBJ1-2, with D perhaps TRBD1 (6 bases). CDR1 is DFQATT, CDR2 SNEGSKA, per germline (reference sequence). This CDR3 has 14 residues. V lost 6 bases and J lost 0, with 14 bases in between. Here the CDR3 reads CSAIQGLANYGYTF. DNA for the CDR3: TGCAGTGCGATACAGGGCCTCGCTAACTATGGCTACACCTTC.